The 24 T cell receptor beta chains reported below all come from one sample, sequenced in a study of shared clonotypes between healthy human individuals. Sequenced by immunoSEQ multiplex PCR; TCRdb stores in-frame clones only, minus some. The sample holds hundreds of thousands of clones; about three quarters are singletons and the top ten take around 1.7%. Sequencing input: memory CD4+ T cells sorted from blood. Subset given: CD45RA-negative fraction. These receptors came from a woman in her twenties or thirties in good health.

CDR3 bases: TGCAGCGTTGGTGGGGGACAGGCGAGCTATGGCTACACCTTC. Residues: CSVGGGQASYGYTF. The chain is built from TRBV29-1 and TRBJ1-2; TRBD1 matches at 8 bases. J was trimmed by 4 bases and V by 4 bases; bases with no gene match: 8. Germline assignment: CDR1 SQVTM and CDR2 ANQGSEA. This CDR3 contains 14 residues.

The CDR3 sequence: CASSLWLNQETQYF. DNA of the CDR3: TGTGCCAGCAGCTTATGGCTGAACCAAGAGACCCAGTACTTC. V usage is TRBV11-2 and J usage is TRBJ2-5; D is unresolved. This CDR3 comprises 14 residues. CDR1 is SGHAT and CDR2 is FQNNGV in the germline V gene. V shed 2 bases and J shed 0 bases, with 7 bases lying between them. Looking up the rest from reference TRBV11-2 and TRBJ2-5 gives the full variable domain: EAGVAQSPRYKIIEKRQSVAFWCNPISGHATLYWYQQILGQGPKLLIQFQNNGVVDDSQLPKDRFSAERLKGVDSTLKIQPAKLEDSAVYLCASSLWLNQETQYFGPGTRLLVL.

The chain joins TRBV30 to TRBJ1-2, with D possibly matching TRBD1 (6 bases). The germline gives CDR1 GTSNPN, CDR2 SVGIG (reference sequence). The V end lost 0 bases, the J end lost 2 bases, and 10 bases lay between the germline ends. This CDR3 is 14 amino acids long. The CDR3 loop is CAWSVRTGNYGYTF. The CDR3 nucleotides read TGTGCCTGGAGTGTACGTACAGGGAACTATGGCTACACCTTC.

The gene calls are TRBV10-2 and TRBJ1-5, with a tentative D call TRBD1 (5 bases). The CDR3 has 17 residues. From germline, CDR1 is WSHSY and CDR2 SAAADI. V lost 0 bases to trimming and J lost 3 bases, with 15 bases between them. The CDR3 loop is CASSESLAGSDNQPQHF. The CDR3 nucleotides are TGCGCCAGCAGTGAGTCGTTGGCAGGGAGTGACAATCAGCCCCAGCATTTT.

The CDR3 spells CASSDGAGSYNEQFF. The CDR3 DNA sequence: TGTGCCAGCAGTGACGGAGCGGGCTCCTACAATGAGCAGTTCTTC. The gene calls are TRBV6-1 and TRBJ2-1; a weak D match, TRBD2 (6 bases). The ends were cut back, 3 bases at V and 0 bases at J, with 9 bases in the middle. Germline CDR1 reads MNHNS; CDR2 reads SASEGT. This CDR3 spans 15 amino acids.

The V gene is TRBV7-9, the J gene TRBJ2-3; D may be TRBD2 (5 bases). The CDR3 has 15 residues. V was clipped by 0 bases and J by 2 bases, with 9 bases between them. The germline gives CDR1 SEHNR, CDR2 FQNEAQ (reference sequence). The CDR3 sequence is CASSLAGVNTDTQYF. The CDR3 DNA reads TGTGCCAGCAGCTTAGCGGGAGTTAACACAGATACGCAGTATTTT.

The CDR3 is CAWSGLAGIGNEQFF. CDR3 nucleotides: TGTGCCTGGAGTGGACTAGCGGGAATTGGGAATGAGCAGTTCTTC. The rearrangement joins TRBV30 to TRBJ2-1; 11 bases match TRBD2. V shed 1 base, J shed 7 bases, and the junction held 6 bases outside the gene matches. CDR1 is GTSNPN and CDR2 is SVGIG in the germline V gene (reference sequence). CDR3 length equals 15 residues. Full variable domain (outside the CDR3, taken from reference TRBV30 and TRBJ2-1): SQTIHQWPATLVQPVGSPLSLECTVEGTSNPNLYWYRQAAGRGLQLLFYSVGIGQISSEVPQNLSASRPQDRQFILSSKKLLLSDSGFYLCAWSGLAGIGNEQFFGPGTRLTVL.

This clone was detected a few times. This chain links TRBV6-1 with TRBJ1-1; D unclear. CDR1 and CDR2 (germline): MNHNS, SASEGT. There are 14 residues in the CDR3. With 7 bases removed from V and 5 bases from J, the gap between germline ends came to 17 bases. CDR3 sequence (DNA): TGTGCCAGCACCCCCGCCCAGTTTTGGACTGAAGCTTTCTTT. Translated, it gives CASTPAQFWTEAFF.

The rearrangement uses TRBV9 and TRBJ2-1, with 10 bases that match TRBD2. Germline CDR1 SGDLS, CDR2 YYNGEE. With 0 bases clipped from V and 2 bases from J, the junction kept 11 bases outside the gene matches. This CDR3 has 19 residues. CDR3 nucleotide sequence: TGTGCCAGCAGCGTAGTAGGAGCGGGAGGGTCTTCGGCCTACAATGAGCAGTTCTTC. It is translated as CASSVVGAGGSSAYNEQFF. Together with reference TRBV9 and TRBJ2-1, the CDR3 gives the full variable domain: DSGVTQTPKHLITATGQRVTLRCSPRSGDLSVYWYQQSLDQGLQFLIQYYNGEERAKGNILERFSAQQFPDLHSELNLSSLELGDSALYFCASSVVGAGGSSAYNEQFFGPGTRLTVL.

The rearrangement joins TRBV6-5 to TRBJ2-3; the D is unclear. This CDR3 comprises 15 residues. Germline CDR1 MNHEY, CDR2 SVGAGI. V lost 6 bases and J 2 bases, leaving 15 bases between the germline ends. The CDR3 bases are TGTGCCAGCAGCCTCACGGCTGGTTACACAGATACGCAGTATTTT. Translation: CASSLTAGYTDTQYF.

V and J are TRBV29-1 and TRBJ1-1; the match to TRBD1 covers 7 bases. The CDR3 extends over 14 amino acids. The V gene's germline CDR1 is SQVTM and CDR2 ANQGSEA. J was trimmed by 3 bases and V by 6 bases; bases with no gene match: 10. The CDR3: CSVSTTGVDTEAFF. CDR3 nucleotides: TGCAGCGTAAGCACCACAGGGGTGGACACTGAAGCTTTCTTT.

The V and J genes are TRBV28 and TRBJ1-4; 9 bases map to TRBD1. J lost 6 bases, V lost 4 bases, and 6 bases had no gene match. CDR1 MDHEN and CDR2 SYDVKM come from the germline V gene. This CDR3 is 15 amino acids long. The CDR3 sequence is CASSSPGQGYEKLFF. DNA of the CDR3: TGTGCCAGCAGTTCACCGGGACAGGGCTATGAAAAACTGTTTTTT.

The chain recombines TRBV10-2 with TRBJ2-6, with D possibly matching TRBD2 (6 bases). V dropped 6 bases and J dropped 2 bases, with 11 bases sitting between them. This CDR3 spans 15 amino acids. From germline, CDR1 is WSHSY and CDR2 SAAADI. The CDR3 nucleotides read TGCGCCAGCAGGTCCTCGGGAGCTGGGGCCAACGTCCTGACTTTC. This encodes CASRSSGAGANVLTF.

The J gene is TRBJ1-2, the V gene TRBV30; 9 nucleotides line up with TRBD1. CDR1 GTSNPN and CDR2 SVGIG come from the germline V gene (reference sequence). With 6 bases clipped from V and 7 bases from J, the junction kept 6 bases outside the gene matches. The CDR3 extends over 12 amino acids. The CDR3 is CACKTGGRGYTF. The CDR3 coding sequence is TGTGCCTGTAAGACAGGGGGTCGTGGCTACACCTTC.

This clone was picked up many times. The same CDR3 also results from other DNA sequences found in this sample. The genes are TRBV28 and TRBJ2-7, with 9 bases that match TRBD2. Trimming cost V 3 bases and J 7 bases; bases outside gene matches: 7. Germline-derived CDR1 and CDR2 are MDHEN and SYDVKM. This CDR3 has 14 amino acids. The CDR3 sequence: CASSLGTSRGEQYF. The CDR3 DNA is TGTGCCAGCAGTTTGGGGACTAGCAGGGGGGAGCAGTACTTC.

The V gene is TRBV19, the J gene TRBJ1-1, with TRBD1 as a possible D gene (5 bases). Germline lookup yields CDR1 LNHDA and CDR2 SQIVND (reference sequence). Trimming pared 7 bases from V and 1 base from J, leaving 7 bases between. There are 12 residues in the CDR3. CDR3 DNA: TGTGCCAGTACAGACAGGAACACTGAAGCTTTCTTT. It codes for CASTDRNTEAFF. The complete variable domain, with remaining parts taken from reference TRBV19 and TRBJ1-1, reads DGGITQSPKYLFRKEGQNVTLSCEQNLNHDAMYWYRQDPGQGLRLIYYSQIVNDFQKGDIAEGYSVSREKKESFPLTVTSAQKNPTAFYLCASTDRNTEAFFGQGTRLTVV.

This clone was observed once. This chain links TRBV5-4 with TRBJ1-1; 9 positions match TRBD1. The CDR3 sequence is 15 residues long. Trimming removed 1 base from V and 4 bases from J; junction bases left unmatched: 5. CDR1 SGHNT and CDR2 YYREEE come from the germline V gene (reference sequence). CDR3 loop: CASSLSLDRGTEAFF. The CDR3 DNA reads TGTGCCAGCAGCTTGTCGTTGGACAGGGGCACTGAAGCTTTCTTT.

This clone was seen more than once but under ten times. The J gene is TRBJ2-2, the V gene TRBV15, with TRBD2 matching over 11 bases. The germline gives CDR1 LNHNV, CDR2 YYDKDF (reference sequence). Losses at the gene ends were 5 bases for V and 7 bases for J; bases not matched to a gene: 12. The CDR3 sequence is 17 residues long. Here the CDR3 reads CATSGLLAGAVDGELFF. In DNA form, the CDR3 reads TGTGCCACCAGCGGATTACTAGCGGGAGCGGTGGACGGGGAGCTGTTTTTT.

This chain uses TRBV6-1 with TRBJ1-5, with a weak D call TRBD1 (5 bases). CDR3 length: 14 amino acids. The V gene lost 8 bases and the J gene lost 3 bases, with 14 bases spanning the gap. Germline V gene data show CDR1 as MNHNS and CDR2 as SASEGT. The CDR3 sequence: CASSDGTFNQPQHF. CDR3 DNA sequence: TGTGCCAGCTCGGACGGGACTTTCAATCAGCCCCAGCATTTT.

The rearrangement joins TRBV7-9 to TRBJ2-7; maybe TRBD1 (5 bases). The CDR3 length is 15 residues. Germline CDR1 is SEHNR and CDR2 is FQNEAQ (reference sequence). The V end lost 4 bases, the J end lost 4 bases, and 17 bases lay between the germline ends. The CDR3 is CASSSLGPRDYEQYF. The CDR3 DNA reads as TGTGCCAGCAGCTCGTTGGGGCCCAGGGATTACGAGCAGTACTTC.

CDR3 nucleotide sequence: TGTGCCAGCAGTTACTCGAAACCAGAGACCTCCTATGGCTACACCTTC. Its translation is CASSYSKPETSYGYTF. The chain links TRBV6-5 to TRBJ1-2, with D hard to call. Germline V gene sequence: CDR1 MNHEY, CDR2 SVGAGI. This CDR3 has 16 residues. With 0 bases removed from V and 4 bases from J, the gap between germline ends came to 15 bases.

The chain combines TRBV27 with TRBJ2-6; 9 bases are shared with TRBD1. V lost 5 bases, J lost 1 base, and 9 bases stayed unmatched. The CDR3 is 18 amino acids. Germline CDR1 MNHEY, CDR2 SMNVEV (reference sequence). The CDR3 loop is CASSNRDRVLSGANVLTF. The DNA for the CDR3 is TGTGCCAGCAGTAACCGGGACAGGGTTCTGTCTGGGGCCAACGTCCTGACTTTC.

Here the CDR3 DNA reads TGTGCCAGCAGGAGCGGGGGGCACGAGCAGTACTTC. Translation gives CASRSGGHEQYF. The V gene is TRBV28, the J gene TRBJ2-7; 9 bases map to TRBD2. CDR1 and CDR2 from the germline V gene are MDHEN and SYDVKM. The CDR3 has 12 amino acids. With V trimmed by 6 bases and J by 5 bases, 2 bases remained unmatched.

The chain recombines TRBV18 with TRBJ2-7; D is perhaps TRBD2 (5 bases). Trimming removed 4 bases from V and 3 bases from J, with 16 bases in between. Germline-derived CDR1 and CDR2 are KGHSH and LQKENI. The CDR3 has 15 residues. This chain's CDR3 is CASSRDDTGNYEQYF. CDR3 DNA sequence: TGTGCCAGCTCACGAGACGATACGGGGAACTACGAGCAGTACTTC.